The text below deals with one T cell receptor (beta chain). Its target antigen remains unknown. The record has no base qualities; no much larger clone is one base away. The collaborating institutions used their own protocols to collect whole blood in K2EDTA tubes. Collaborator samples were shipped for TCRbeta analysis as frozen whole blood, isolated PBMCs, or DNA extracted from either sample type. The immunoSEQ Assay, a bias-controlled multiplex PCR, was used to amplify TCRbeta CDR3 regions from genomic DNA. Per the authors' processing: Within the assay, amplification of reference gene primers was used to estimate how many nucleated cells each sample contained. To quantify the absolute abundance of each unique TCRbeta CDR3 rearrangement, sequence reads were collapsed and filtered. Productive Simpson clonality was computed per sample as the square root of Simpson's diversity index over productive rearrangements. As stored in TCRdb, this immuneACCESS dataset retains in-frame rearrangements with V and J assigned. A fraction of the clones does not appear; measured against another copy, unresolved V genes explain less than half of the discrepancy, and the remainder lacks a known reason. V and J calls and clone size are as listed in that table; D and trimming were resolved from the DNA. Within this sample are 120,000 to 150,000 clones, with approximately 90% of them counted one time only. The biggest ten clones account for approximately 3% of the sample.

The sample comes from a study of blood T cell repertoires in COVID-19 (dated by TCRdb to about 2020). As for the study more broadly: Samples from collaborators originated in the United States, Italy and Spain and spanned both the acute and convalescent phases of COVID-19. The samples were drawn from the first 160 participants of the ongoing ImmuneRACE study and from over 950 subjects provided by 6 global collaborators. HLA class I and class II types, where available, came from metadata supplied by the sample provider rather than from assay-based typing. Deeply sampled blood TCRbeta repertoires from subjects exposed to, actively infected with, or recovered from COVID-19 were included in the dataset. Sample metadata almost always included a de-identified subject ID, COVID-19 status, age in years and sex. The repertoires were released in a freely available public database meant as a resource for research on the immune response to SARS-CoV-2. The prospective study material was composed of cDNA or gDNA derived from T cells, B-cell-depleted T cells, or PBMCs. The full study reports these points: How much clinical and demographic metadata was included differed by source and by participant, and the metadata was provided uncurated.

The CDR3 covers 14 residues, taking in both the cysteine and the phenylalanine. Only the CDR3 region is kept as DNA, spanning 42 bases read in frame from base 1. CDR1 and CDR2 (SGHTA, FQGNSA) derive from the germline V gene. The V and J ends are trimmed by 6 bases and 4 bases, leaving 14 bases between them. The material sequenced was peripheral blood. The TCR comes from a woman aged 60-75 years with active COVID-19. The receptor chain draws on TRBV7-2 and TRBJ2-3; confidence is insufficient to name the D gene. The CDR3 loop reads CASRAAVLADTQYF. At the DNA level, the sequence is TGTGCCAGCAGAGCCGCTGTCCTCGCAGATACGCAGTATTTT.